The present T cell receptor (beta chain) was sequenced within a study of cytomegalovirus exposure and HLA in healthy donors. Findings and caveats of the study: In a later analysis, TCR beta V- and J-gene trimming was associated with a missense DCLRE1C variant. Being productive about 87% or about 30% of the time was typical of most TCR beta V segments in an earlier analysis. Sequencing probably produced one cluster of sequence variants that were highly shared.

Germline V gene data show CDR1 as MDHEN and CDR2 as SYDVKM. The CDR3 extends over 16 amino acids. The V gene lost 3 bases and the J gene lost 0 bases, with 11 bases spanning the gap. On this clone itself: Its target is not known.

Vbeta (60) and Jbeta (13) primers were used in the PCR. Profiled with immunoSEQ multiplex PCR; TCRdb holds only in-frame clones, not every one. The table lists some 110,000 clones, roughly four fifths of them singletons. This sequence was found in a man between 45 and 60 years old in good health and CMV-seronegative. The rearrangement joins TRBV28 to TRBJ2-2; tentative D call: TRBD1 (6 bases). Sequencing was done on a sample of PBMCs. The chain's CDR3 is CASSFEAGANTGELFF. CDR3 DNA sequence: TGTGCCAGCAGTTTCGAGGCAGGGGCGAACACCGGGGAGCTGTTTTTT.